This T cell receptor (beta chain) was retrieved from a study of regulatory T cells in long-lasting Graves disease. Indicated time point: persistent/refractory GD, antithyroid drugs over 5 years with positive TRAb. RNA from PBMCs was the source of the TCR library. Researchers made TCR beta libraries by using iRepertoire HTBI primers and running Arm-PCR on CDR3 regions. TCRdb reanalysed the multiplex PCR reads using MiXCR and keeps one entry per CDR3 protein. The data show 430,000 or so distinct CDR3 sequences, 21% seen once. This CDR3 is built from 15 residues. The germline V gene has CDR1 MDHEN and CDR2 SYDVKM. A word on this clonotype: Mismatch with germline at one junction end may stem from a read error.

The sequenced sample was peripheral blood mononuclear cells (PBMCs), obtained when the disease was refractory, from a patient treated with antithyroid drugs. V usage is TRBV28 and J usage is TRBJ1-5; D may be TRBD1 (6 bases). This sequence was found in a female donor with Graves disease. CDR3 coding DNA: TGTGCCGGCAGTTTTCTCCAGGGGACAAATCAGCCCCAGCATTTT. Protein product: CAGSFLQGTNQPQHF.